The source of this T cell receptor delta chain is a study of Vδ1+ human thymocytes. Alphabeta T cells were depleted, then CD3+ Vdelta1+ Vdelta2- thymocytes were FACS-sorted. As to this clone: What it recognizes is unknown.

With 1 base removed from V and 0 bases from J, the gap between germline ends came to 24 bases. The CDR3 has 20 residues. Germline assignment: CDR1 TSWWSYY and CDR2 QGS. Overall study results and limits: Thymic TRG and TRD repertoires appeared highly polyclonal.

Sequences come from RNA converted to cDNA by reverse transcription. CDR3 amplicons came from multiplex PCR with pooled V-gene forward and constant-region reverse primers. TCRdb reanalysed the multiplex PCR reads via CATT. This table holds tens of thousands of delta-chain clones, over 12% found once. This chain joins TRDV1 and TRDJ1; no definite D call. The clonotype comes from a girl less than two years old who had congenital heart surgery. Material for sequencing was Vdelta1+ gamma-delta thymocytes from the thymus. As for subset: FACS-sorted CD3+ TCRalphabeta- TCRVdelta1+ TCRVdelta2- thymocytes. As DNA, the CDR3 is TGTGCTCTTGGGGAACGCCTCAGGGGTTGTCCTGCCCCGTACACCGATAAACTCATCTTT. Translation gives CALGERLRGCPAPYTDKLIF.